Shown below are 10 T cell receptor beta chains from a single sample sequenced in a study of blood T cell repertoires in COVID-19. The data were produced by immunoSEQ multiplex PCR, yet TCRdb's version contains in-frame clones alone and is incomplete. The data show roughly 340,000 clones, under 95% seen once. The sequenced sample consisted of peripheral blood. These receptors were collected from a woman younger than 30 who had recovered from COVID-19.

The V and J genes are TRBV11-3 and TRBJ2-1; D is perhaps TRBD2 (6 bases). The V and J ends lost 6 bases and 2 bases respectively, with 8 bases between them. Germline-derived CDR1 and CDR2 are SGHNT and YENEEA. This CDR3 is built from 13 residues. The CDR3 nucleotides read TGTGCCAGCAGGGGAGGTACCTACAATGAGCAGTTCTTC. This encodes CASRGGTYNEQFF.

The rearrangement uses TRBV10-1 and TRBJ2-1; D is uncertain. V lost 3 bases and J 7 bases, leaving 10 bases between the germline ends. Germline V lookup: CDR1 WNHNN, CDR2 SYGVQD (reference sequence). This CDR3 contains 13 residues. CDR3 sequence reads: CASSDLGENEQFF. The CDR3 DNA follows: TGCGCCAGCAGTGACCTAGGAGAGAATGAGCAGTTCTTC.

The CDR3 DNA reads TGTGCCTGGAGTCTAGGGGCGACCCAGTACTTC. It translates to CAWSLGATQYF. The chain joins TRBV30 to TRBJ2-5; TRBD1 might be the D (5 bases). V shed 2 bases and J shed 7 bases, with 8 bases lying between them. The CDR3 spans 11 residues. Germline values: CDR1 GTSNPN, CDR2 SVGIG (reference sequence).

CDR3 sequence (DNA): TGTGCCACCAGCGCCCGACAGGGAAGTCGGGAAAAACTGTTTTTT. Translating gives CATSARQGSREKLFF. The chain recombines TRBV15 with TRBJ1-4; 7 positions agree with TRBD1. The germline V gene encodes CDR1 LNHNV and CDR2 YYDKDF (reference sequence). This CDR3 has 15 residues. Unmatched junction bases numbered 11, after V lost 5 bases and J lost 8 bases.

This rearrangement joins TRBV2 to TRBJ2-3; 9 nucleotides agree with TRBD2. J was trimmed by 1 base and V by 8 bases; bases with no gene match: 4. The CDR3 is made up of 14 amino acids. Looked up from germline, CDR1 is SNHLY and CDR2 is FYNNEI. The CDR3 nucleotides are TGTGCCAGCGTAGCGGGAGCGGGCACAGATACGCAGTATTTT. It translates to CASVAGAGTDTQYF.

CDR3 coding DNA: TGTGCCAGTAGTATAGGTGGGGGGAACTATGGCTACACCTTC. As protein: CASSIGGGNYGYTF. V is TRBV19 and J is TRBJ1-2; perhaps TRBD1 as D (5 bases). CDR3 length: 14 amino acids. Between the trimmed V and J ends, which lost 1 base and 2 bases, there was a span of 8 bases. Germline V gene data show CDR1 as LNHDA and CDR2 as SQIVND (reference sequence).

This chain connects TRBV27 to TRBJ1-2, with unresolved D. There are 15 residues in the CDR3. V lost 3 bases and J lost 7, with 18 bases in between. Germline CDR1 and CDR2: MNHEY and SMNVEV (reference sequence). The CDR3 loop reads CASSFYSLEGGGYTF. CDR3 DNA sequence: TGTGCCAGCAGTTTTTACAGCCTTGAGGGCGGTGGCTACACCTTC.

The V and J genes are TRBV9 and TRBJ1-2; a possible D gene is TRBD1 (6 bases). V shed 0 bases and J shed 6 bases, with 9 bases lying between them. CDR3 length equals 13 residues. Germline values: CDR1 SGDLS, CDR2 YYNGEE. This CDR3 reads CASSVGQVDGYTF. The DNA for the CDR3 is TGTGCCAGCAGCGTAGGACAGGTCGATGGCTACACCTTC. Looking up the rest from reference TRBV9 and TRBJ1-2 gives the full variable domain: DSGVTQTPKHLITATGQRVTLRCSPRSGDLSVYWYQQSLDQGLQFLIQYYNGEERAKGNILERFSAQQFPDLHSELNLSSLELGDSALYFCASSVGQVDGYTFGSGTRLTVV.

V usage is TRBV5-4 and J usage is TRBJ2-1, with 12 bases identical to TRBD2. Germline CDR1 and CDR2: SGHNT and YYREEE (reference sequence). V was clipped by 3 bases and J by 8 bases; unmatched bases: 9. The CDR3 has 16 amino acids. CDR3 sequence reads: CASSSKLAGGIDEQFF. In DNA, the CDR3 is TGTGCCAGCAGCTCAAAACTAGCGGGAGGAATCGATGAGCAGTTCTTC.

This sequence joins TRBV2 and TRBJ2-2, with TRBD2 identical over 10 bases. J gave up 6 bases and V 4 bases, and 5 bases lay outside the gene matches. Germline CDR1 reads SNHLY; CDR2 reads FYNNEI. The CDR3 is made up of 15 amino acids. The CDR3 sequence: CASSVSSGSSGELFF. The CDR3 coding sequence is TGTGCCAGCAGTGTGTCTAGCGGGAGTTCCGGGGAGCTGTTTTTT.